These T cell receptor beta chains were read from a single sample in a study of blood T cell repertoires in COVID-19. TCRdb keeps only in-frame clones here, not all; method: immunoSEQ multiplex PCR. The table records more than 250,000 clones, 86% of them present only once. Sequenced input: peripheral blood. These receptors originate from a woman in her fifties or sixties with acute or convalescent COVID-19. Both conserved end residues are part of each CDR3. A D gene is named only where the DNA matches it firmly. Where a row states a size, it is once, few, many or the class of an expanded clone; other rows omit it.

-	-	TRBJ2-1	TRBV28	TGTGCCAGCAGTCCGCCGGGGTACAATGAGCAGTTCTTC	CASSPPGYNEQFF
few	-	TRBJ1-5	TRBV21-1	TGTGCCAGCAGTCGACAGGGGGTGGGCAATCAGCCCCAGCATTTT	CASSRQGVGNQPQHF
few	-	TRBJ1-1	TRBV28	TGTGCCAGCGGCAGTTCTCTAGCTGAAGCTTTCTTT	CASGSSLAEAFF
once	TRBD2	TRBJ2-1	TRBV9	TGTGCCAGCAGCCCGGGGTATAGCGGGAGGGCCCGGACTGAGCAGTTCTTC	CASSPGYSGRARTEQFF
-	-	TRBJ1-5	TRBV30	TGTGCCTGGAGCCTAAGGGGGAATCAGCCCCAGCATTTT	CAWSLRGNQPQHF
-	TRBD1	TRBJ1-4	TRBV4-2	TGTGCCAGCAGCCTAGGACAGGGGGCGGCCCTGAGTGAAAAACTGTTTTTT	CASSLGQGAALSEKLFF
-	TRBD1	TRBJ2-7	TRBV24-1	TGTGCCACCAGTGATCCTACAGGGGGCAGGTCCTACGAGCAGTACTTC	CATSDPTGGRSYEQYF
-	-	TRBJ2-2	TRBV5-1	TGCGCCAGCAGCTTGGCTACAGTGGGTTCCGGGGAGCTGTTTTTT	CASSLATVGSGELFF
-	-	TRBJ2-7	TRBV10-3	TGTGCCATAGCTGAAGGGGGGGGCGAGCAGTACTTC	CAIAEGGGEQYF
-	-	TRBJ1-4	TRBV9	TGTGCCAGCAGCGTGGGGGCGAAGCCGATCACTAATGAAAAACTGTTTTTT	CASSVGAKPITNEKLFF
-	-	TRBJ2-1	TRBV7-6	TGTGCCAGCAGCTTAAAAGCGAATAGGTACAATGAGCAGTTCTTC	CASSLKANRYNEQFF
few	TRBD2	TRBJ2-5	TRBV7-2	TGTGCCAGCAGCGGACTAGCGGGAGTTTCCCAGTACTTC	CASSGLAGVSQYF
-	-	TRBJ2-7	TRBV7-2	TGTGCCAGCAGCCACAGGGACGAGCAGTACTTC	CASSHRDEQYF
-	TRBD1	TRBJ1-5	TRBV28	TGTGCCAGCAGAAACAGGGGGTTTAATCAGCCCCAGCATTTT	CASRNRGFNQPQHF
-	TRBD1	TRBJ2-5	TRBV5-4	TGTGCCAGCAGCCCCCGGGACAGGGGGCGGGAGACCCAGTACTTC	CASSPRDRGRETQYF
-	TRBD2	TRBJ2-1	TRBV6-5	TGTGCCAGCAGAACTAGCGGGAGCCTGGATGAGCAGTTCTTC	CASRTSGSLDEQFF
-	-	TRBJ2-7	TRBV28	TGTGCCAGCAGGGTCGGGGGATCCTACGAGCAGTACTTC	CASRVGGSYEQYF
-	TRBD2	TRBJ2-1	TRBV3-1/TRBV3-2	TGTGCCAGCAGCAGTAGCGGGCGGAACTACAATGAGCAGTTCTTC	CASSSSGRNYNEQFF
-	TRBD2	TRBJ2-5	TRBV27	TGTGCCACCGGGACTAGCGGGGTACAAGAGACCCAGTACTTC	CATGTSGVQETQYF
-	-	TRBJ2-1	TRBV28	TGTGCCAGCAGTTTAGCAGGAACCAGGCAGAATGAGCAGTTCTTC	CASSLAGTRQNEQFF
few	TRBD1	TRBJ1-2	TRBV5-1	TGCGCCAGCAGCGACGGACAGGGGAACTATGGCTACACCTTC	CASSDGQGNYGYTF
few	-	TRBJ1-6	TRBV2	TGTGCCAGCAGTGGAGGTACCAATTCACCCCTCCACTTT	CASSGGTNSPLHF
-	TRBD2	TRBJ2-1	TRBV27	TGTGCCAGCACCACCCGGCTAGCGGGAGTCTACAATGAGCAGTTCTTC	CASTTRLAGVYNEQFF
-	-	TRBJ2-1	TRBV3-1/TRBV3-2	TGTGCCAGCAGCCAACTAGCGAATGAGCAGTTCTTC	CASSQLANEQFF
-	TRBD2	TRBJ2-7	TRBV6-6	TGTGCCAGCAGTTACGTCGCGGGAGGGCCAAGCGAGCAGTACTTC	CASSYVAGGPSEQYF
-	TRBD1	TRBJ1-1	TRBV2	TGTGCCAGCAGTTTACAGGGGGTCGGGATGAACACTGAAGCTTTCTTT	CASSLQGVGMNTEAFF
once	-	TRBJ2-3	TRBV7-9	TGTGCCAGCAGCTTAATAGGGGTGGCGACAGATACGCAGTATTTT	CASSLIGVATDTQYF
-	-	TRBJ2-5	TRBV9	TGTGCCAGCAGCGTAGGAGGTCAAGAGACCCAGTACTTC	CASSVGGQETQYF
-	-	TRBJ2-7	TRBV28	TGTGCCAGCGCCGTGGGGGGTGGGAATATCTACGAGCAGTACTTC	CASAVGGGNIYEQYF
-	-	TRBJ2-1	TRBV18	TGTGCCAGCTCACCGATGGAGCGCCATGAGCAGTTCTTC	CASSPMERHEQFF
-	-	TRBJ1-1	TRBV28	TGTGCCAGCAGTTTACAAATACAGGAAGCTTTCTTT	CASSLQIQEAFF
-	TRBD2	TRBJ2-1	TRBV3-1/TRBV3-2	TGTGCCAGCAGCCTATTACGGACTAGCGGAAACAATGAGCAGTTCTTC	CASSLLRTSGNNEQFF
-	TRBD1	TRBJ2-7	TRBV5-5	TGTGCCAGCAGCTTCCCGGGACAGGGGTTATACGAGCAGTACTTC	CASSFPGQGLYEQYF
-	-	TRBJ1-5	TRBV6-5	TGTGCCAGCAGGGGAGGGAATCAGCCCCAGCATTTT	CASRGGNQPQHF
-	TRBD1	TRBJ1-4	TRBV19	TGTGCCAGTAGTATTCTCTACAGGGGTGAGGTCGATGAAAAACTGTTTTTT	CASSILYRGEVDEKLFF
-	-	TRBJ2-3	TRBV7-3	TGTGCCAGCAGCGACCGGACTAGCACAGATACGCAGTATTTT	CASSDRTSTDTQYF
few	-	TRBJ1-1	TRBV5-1	TGCGCCAGCAGCTCACTAGACTCTGAAGCTTTCTTT	CASSSLDSEAFF
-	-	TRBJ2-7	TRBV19	TGTGCCAGTAGACGGGACTACGAGCAGTACTTC	CASRRDYEQYF
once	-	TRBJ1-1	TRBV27	TGTGCCAGCAGCTGGGGGGAGAGCACTGAAGCTTTCTTT	CASSWGESTEAFF
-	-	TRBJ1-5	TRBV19	TGTGCCAGTAGTACTGACAACCAGGGGAGCAATCAGCCCCAGCATTTT	CASSTDNQGSNQPQHF
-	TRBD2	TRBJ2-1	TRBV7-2	TGTGCCAGCAGCTCACGTGGACTAGGCAGCTCCTACAATGAGCAGTTCTTC	CASSSRGLGSSYNEQFF
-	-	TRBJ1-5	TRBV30	TGTGCCTGGAGTATACCCTACTATACCGGCGGGGGAATTCTCAATCAGCCCCAGCATTTT	CAWSIPYYTGGGILNQPQHF
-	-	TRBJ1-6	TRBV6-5	TGTGCCAGCAAAGGCGGCGCCACTCATAATTCACCCCTCCACTTT	CASKGGATHNSPLHF
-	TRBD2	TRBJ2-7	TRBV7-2	TGTGCCAGCAGCTCCCCGCAAGCGGGAGTGTACGAGCAGTACTTC	CASSSPQAGVYEQYF
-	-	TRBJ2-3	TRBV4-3	TGCGCCAGCAGCCAGGAGCGTAGCACAGATACGCAGTATTTT	CASSQERSTDTQYF
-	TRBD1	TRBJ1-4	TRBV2	TGTGCCAGCCGGGACAGGGATGAAAAACTGTTTTTT	CASRDRDEKLFF
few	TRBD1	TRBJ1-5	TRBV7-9	TGTGCCAGCAGCTTAGCGGGACAGGGTAAACAGCCCCAGCATTTT	CASSLAGQGKQPQHF
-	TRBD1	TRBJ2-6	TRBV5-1	TGCGCCAGCAGCCCGCACCCGACAGGGGAAGGGGCCAACGTCCTGACTTTC	CASSPHPTGEGANVLTF
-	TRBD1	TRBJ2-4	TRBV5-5	TGTGCCAGCAGCTTTTTAGGGACAGGGGGCGCCGACATTCAGTACTTC	CASSFLGTGGADIQYF